The sequence of this TCR beta chain was determined in a study of T cell responses to AZD1222 COVID-19 vaccine. Study results and limitations: Among vaccine-associated CD4 TCRs, coverage spanned spike, with dominance at 160-218 and 743-854.

Produced via immunoSEQ multiplex PCR; TCRdb's table is partial and in-frame only. The sample holds fewer than 110,000 clones, about 88% seen once. This clone was detected only once. Its antigen is not known. CDR1 is SGHRS, CDR2 YFSETQ, per germline. V lost 1 base and J 5 bases, leaving 11 bases between the germline ends. The CDR3 length is 14 residues. Source: peripheral blood, taken on day 0 of AZD1222 vaccination. V usage is TRBV5-1 and J usage is TRBJ2-3; the D is unclear. This clonotype was obtained from an adult in good health. Written as DNA, the CDR3 is TGCGCCAGCAGCTTGTCCGACCCACTAGATACGCAGTATTTT. Translation gives CASSLSDPLDTQYF.